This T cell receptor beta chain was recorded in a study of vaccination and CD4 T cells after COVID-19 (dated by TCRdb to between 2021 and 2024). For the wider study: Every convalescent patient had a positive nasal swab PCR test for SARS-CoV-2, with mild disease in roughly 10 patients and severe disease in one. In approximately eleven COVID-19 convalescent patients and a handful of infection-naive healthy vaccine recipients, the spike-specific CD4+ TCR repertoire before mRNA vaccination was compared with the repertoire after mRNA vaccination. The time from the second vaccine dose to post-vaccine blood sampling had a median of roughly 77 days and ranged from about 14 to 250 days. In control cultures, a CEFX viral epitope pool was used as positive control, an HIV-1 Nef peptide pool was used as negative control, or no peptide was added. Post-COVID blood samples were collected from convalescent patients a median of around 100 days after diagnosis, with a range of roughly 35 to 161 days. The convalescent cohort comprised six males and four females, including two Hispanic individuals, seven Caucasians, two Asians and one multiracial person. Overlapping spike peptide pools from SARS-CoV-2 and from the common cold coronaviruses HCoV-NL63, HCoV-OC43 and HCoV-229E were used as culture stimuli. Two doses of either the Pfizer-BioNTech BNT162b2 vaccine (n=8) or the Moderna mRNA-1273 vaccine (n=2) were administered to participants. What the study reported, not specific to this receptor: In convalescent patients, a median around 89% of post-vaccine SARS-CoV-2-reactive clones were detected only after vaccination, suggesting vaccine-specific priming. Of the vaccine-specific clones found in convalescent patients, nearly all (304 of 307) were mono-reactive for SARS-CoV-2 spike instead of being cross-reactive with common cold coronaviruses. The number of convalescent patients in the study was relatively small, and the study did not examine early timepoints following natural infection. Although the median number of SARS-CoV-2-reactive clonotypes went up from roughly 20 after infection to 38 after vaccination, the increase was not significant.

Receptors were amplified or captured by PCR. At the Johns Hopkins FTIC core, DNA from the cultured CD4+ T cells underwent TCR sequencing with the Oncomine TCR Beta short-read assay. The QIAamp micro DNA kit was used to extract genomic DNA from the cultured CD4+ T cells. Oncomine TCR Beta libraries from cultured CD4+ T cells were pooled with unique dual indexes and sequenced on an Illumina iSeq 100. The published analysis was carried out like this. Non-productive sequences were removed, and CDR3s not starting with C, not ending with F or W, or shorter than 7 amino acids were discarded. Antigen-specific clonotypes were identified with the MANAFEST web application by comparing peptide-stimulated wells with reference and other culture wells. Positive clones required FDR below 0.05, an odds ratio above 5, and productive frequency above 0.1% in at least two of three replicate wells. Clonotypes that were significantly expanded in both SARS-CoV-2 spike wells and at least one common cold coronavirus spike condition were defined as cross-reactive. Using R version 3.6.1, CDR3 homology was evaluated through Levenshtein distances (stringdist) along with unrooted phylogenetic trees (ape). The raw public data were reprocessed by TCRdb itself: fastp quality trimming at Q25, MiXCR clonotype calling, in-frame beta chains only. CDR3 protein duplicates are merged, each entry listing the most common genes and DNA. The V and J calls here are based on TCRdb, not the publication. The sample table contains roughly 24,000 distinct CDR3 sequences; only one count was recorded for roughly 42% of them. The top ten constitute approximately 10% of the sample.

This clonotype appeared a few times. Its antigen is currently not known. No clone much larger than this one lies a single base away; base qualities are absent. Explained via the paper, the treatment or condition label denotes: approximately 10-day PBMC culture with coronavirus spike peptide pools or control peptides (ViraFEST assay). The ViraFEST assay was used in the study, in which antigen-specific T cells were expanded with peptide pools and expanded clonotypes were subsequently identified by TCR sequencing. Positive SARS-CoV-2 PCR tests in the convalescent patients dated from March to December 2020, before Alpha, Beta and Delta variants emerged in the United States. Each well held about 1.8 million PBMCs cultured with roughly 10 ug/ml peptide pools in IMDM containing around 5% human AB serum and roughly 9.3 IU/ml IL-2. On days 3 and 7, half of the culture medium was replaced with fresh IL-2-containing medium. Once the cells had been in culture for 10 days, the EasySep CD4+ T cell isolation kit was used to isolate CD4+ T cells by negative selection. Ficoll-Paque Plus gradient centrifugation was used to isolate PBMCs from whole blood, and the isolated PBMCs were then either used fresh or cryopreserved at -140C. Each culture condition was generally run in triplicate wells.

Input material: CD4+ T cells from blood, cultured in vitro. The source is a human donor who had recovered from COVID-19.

The sequenced DNA is TGTGCCAGCAGCTTTATCAGATTGGGGCACACTGAAGCTTTCTTT. Translated, this gives CASSFIRLGHTEAFF. The chain was built from TRBV7-2 and TRBJ1-1; TRBD1 could be the D gene, as 5 bases match. From the cysteine up to the phenylalanine, the CDR3 has a length of 15 residues. The kept DNA is CDR3 alone, 45 bases in frame from the first base. The germline V gene supplies CDR1 SGHTA and CDR2 FQGNSA. The junction carries 14 bases between V and J, which are trimmed by 3 bases and 3 bases respectively.